This TCR beta chain was observed in a study of patients and donors after allogeneic stem cell transplantation. This clonotype was seen many times. MiXCR, applied by TCRdb to the RT-PCR reads, yields one record per CDR3 protein. Among roughly 200,000 distinct CDR3 sequences, around 40% were seen once, and the ten largest hold more than 9%. With 6 bases removed from V and 4 bases from J, the gap between germline ends came to 18 bases. CDR3 length: 15 amino acids. CDR1 ENHRY and CDR2 SYGVKD come from the germline V gene. The chain combines TRBV10-3 with TRBJ1-1, with D perhaps matching TRBD1 (5 bases). Sample: blood, either unsorted or a sorted T cell fraction (not recorded which). This sequence was found in a human donor who was either an allogeneic HSCT recipient or a stem cell or donor lymphocyte infusion donor (not recorded which). It is not recorded whose cells these are; they may come from a transplant donor. The CDR3: CAISQLFIDSTEAFF. In DNA, the CDR3 is TGTGCCATCAGCCAACTATTCATAGACAGCACTGAAGCTTTCTTT.